The TCR beta chain under discussion was sequenced for a study of neurological immune-mediated disorders. Findings of the study overall: Because no CDR3 amino acid sequences were shared across subjects by expanded clones, private repertoires were suggested in all groups.

Germline V gene sequence: CDR1 SQVTM, CDR2 ANQGSEA. The CDR3 has 12 amino acids. Trimming removed 4 bases from V and 5 bases from J, with 11 bases in between. This clonotype was detected ten times or more. Its antigen is still unknown. Unsorted libraries were derived from 2 million PBMCs stored at -80 C. Synthesis of cDNA used 5'RACE (with 10-nucleotide random UMIs). A single run covered 15-18 subjects with over 190 million TCR-beta sequences. TCRdb called the 5' RACE reads again in MiXCR, with one record for every CDR3 protein. The sample holds 50,000 to 80,000 distinct CDR3 sequences, less than 5.5% seen once.

This chain connects TRBV29-1 to TRBJ1-1; no definite D call. The sequence came from a man younger than 45 with multiple sclerosis. Sequenced input: PBMCs. The CDR3 loop reads CSVGVSPTEAFF. CDR3 bases: TGCAGCGTTGGGGTCTCTCCGACTGAAGCTTTCTTT.